In this sample, the clone carrying this T cell receptor (beta chain) turned up many times. These data are taken from a study of T-cell reconstitution after alpha-beta-depleted transplantation in children. V lost 4 bases and J 1 base, leaving 24 bases between the germline ends. Per germline, CDR1 MNHEY and CDR2 SVGAGI. The CDR3 loop spans 19 amino acids. TCRbeta library preparation incorporated unique molecular identifiers. TCRdb processed the PCR reads anew with MiXCR; each CDR3 protein has one entry. The data show 260,000 or so distinct CDR3 sequences, with 12% seen just once and about 2.4% held by the top ten.

This clonotype originated in a human donor who donated a stem cell graft to a child with acute lymphoblastic leukemia. This specimen was PBMCs from the stem cell graft donor, taken from the stem cell graft. The genes are TRBV6-5 and TRBJ2-3; D might be TRBD1 or TRBD2, each matching 9 bases. The CDR3 sequence is CASSFRDREIAGGTDTQYF. The CDR3 DNA reads as TGTGCCAGCAGTTTCCGGGACAGGGAGATAGCGGGAGGCACAGATACGCAGTATTTT.